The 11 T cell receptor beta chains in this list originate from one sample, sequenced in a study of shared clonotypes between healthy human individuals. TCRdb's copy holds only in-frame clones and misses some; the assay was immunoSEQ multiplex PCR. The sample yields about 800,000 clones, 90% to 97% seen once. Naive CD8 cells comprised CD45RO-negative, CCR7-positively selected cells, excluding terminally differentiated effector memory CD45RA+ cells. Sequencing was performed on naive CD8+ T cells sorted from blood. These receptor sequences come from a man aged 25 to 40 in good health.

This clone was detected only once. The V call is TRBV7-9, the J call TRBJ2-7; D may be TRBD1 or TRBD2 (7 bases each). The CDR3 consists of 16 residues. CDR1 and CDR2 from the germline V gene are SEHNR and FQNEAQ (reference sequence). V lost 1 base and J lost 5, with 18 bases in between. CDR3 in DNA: TGTGCCAGCAGCTTAGTGACTAAGGGGGCGGGAGACGAGCAGTACTTC. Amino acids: CASSLVTKGAGDEQYF.

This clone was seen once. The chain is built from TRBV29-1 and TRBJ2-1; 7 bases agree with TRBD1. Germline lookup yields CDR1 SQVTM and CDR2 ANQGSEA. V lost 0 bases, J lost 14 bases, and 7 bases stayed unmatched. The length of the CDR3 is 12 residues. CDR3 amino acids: CSVEEDRDYEFF. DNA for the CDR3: TGCAGCGTTGAAGAAGACAGGGATTATGAGTTCTTC.

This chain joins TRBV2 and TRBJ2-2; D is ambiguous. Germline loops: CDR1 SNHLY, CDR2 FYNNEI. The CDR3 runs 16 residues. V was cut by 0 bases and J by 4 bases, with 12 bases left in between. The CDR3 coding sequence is TGTGCCAGCAGTGAAGCGCTTCTACGTTCCACCGGGGAGCTGTTTTTT. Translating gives CASSEALLRSTGELFF.

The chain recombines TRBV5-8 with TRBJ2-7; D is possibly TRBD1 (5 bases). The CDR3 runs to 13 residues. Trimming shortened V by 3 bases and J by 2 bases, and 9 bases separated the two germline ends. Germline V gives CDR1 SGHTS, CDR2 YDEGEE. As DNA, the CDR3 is TGTGCCAGCAGCTGGATAGGGGCCTACGAGCAGTACTTC. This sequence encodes CASSWIGAYEQYF.

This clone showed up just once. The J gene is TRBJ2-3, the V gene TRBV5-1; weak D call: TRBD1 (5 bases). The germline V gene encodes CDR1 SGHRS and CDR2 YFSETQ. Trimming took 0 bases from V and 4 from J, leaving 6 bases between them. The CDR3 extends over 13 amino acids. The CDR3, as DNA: TGCGCCAGCAGCTTGGACAGGCCAGATACGCAGTATTTT. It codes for CASSLDRPDTQYF.

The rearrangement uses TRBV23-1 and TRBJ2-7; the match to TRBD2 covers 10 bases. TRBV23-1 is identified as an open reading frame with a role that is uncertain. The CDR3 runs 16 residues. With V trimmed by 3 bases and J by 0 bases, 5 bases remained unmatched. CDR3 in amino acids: CASSHPTSGNSYEQYF. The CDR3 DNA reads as TGCGCCAGCAGTCACCCCACTAGCGGGAACTCCTACGAGCAGTACTTC.

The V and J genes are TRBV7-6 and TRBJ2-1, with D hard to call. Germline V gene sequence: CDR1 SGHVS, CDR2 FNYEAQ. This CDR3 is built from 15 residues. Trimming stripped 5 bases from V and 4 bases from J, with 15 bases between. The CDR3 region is CASSPPYPDYNEQFF. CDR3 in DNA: TGTGCCAGCAGCCCACCTTACCCGGATTACAATGAGCAGTTCTTC.

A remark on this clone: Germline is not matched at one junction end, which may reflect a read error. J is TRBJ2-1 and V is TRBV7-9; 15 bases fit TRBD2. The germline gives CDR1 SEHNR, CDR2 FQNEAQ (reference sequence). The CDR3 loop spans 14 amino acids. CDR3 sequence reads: CSTPGLAGGNEQFF. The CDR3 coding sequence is TGCTCGACACCGGGACTAGCGGGGGGTAATGAGCAGTTCTTC.

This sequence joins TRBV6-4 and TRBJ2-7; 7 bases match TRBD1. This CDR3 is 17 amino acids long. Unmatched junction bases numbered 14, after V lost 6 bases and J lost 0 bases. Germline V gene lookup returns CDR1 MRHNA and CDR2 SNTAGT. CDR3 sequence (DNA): TGTGCCAGCAGCCGAGGGACAGAAACGAGAAACTCCTACGAGCAGTACTTC. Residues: CASSRGTETRNSYEQYF.

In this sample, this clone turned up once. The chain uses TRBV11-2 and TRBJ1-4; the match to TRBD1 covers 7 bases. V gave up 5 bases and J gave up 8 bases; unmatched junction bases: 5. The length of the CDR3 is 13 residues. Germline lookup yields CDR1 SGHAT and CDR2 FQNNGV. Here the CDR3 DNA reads TGTGCCAGCAGCCTCGGGACAGAGGAAAAACTGTTTTTT. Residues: CASSLGTEEKLFF.

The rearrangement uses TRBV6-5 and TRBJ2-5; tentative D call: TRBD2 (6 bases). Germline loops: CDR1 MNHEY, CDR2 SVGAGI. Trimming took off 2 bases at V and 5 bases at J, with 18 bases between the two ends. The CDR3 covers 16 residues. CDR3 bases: TGTGCCAGCAGTTACATCCGGGAGTCGAGTCGGGAGACCCAGTACTTC. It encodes CASSYIRESSRETQYF.